These 30 T cell receptor beta chains were sequenced from one sample in a study of control samples from healthy donors and cancer patients. Profiled with immunoSEQ multiplex PCR; TCRdb holds only in-frame clones, not every one. Of 120,000 or so clones listed, roughly 90% were seen once; the top ten hold under 40%. Specimen: blood. These receptors all come from a man over 45 in good health.

In the case of this clone: Different DNA sequences within this sample yield the same CDR3. The chain links TRBV5-1 to TRBJ2-7, with TRBD1 matching over 7 bases. Per germline, CDR1 SGHRS and CDR2 YFSETQ. V was pared by 1 base and J by 4 bases, with 2 bases of the junction left unmatched. The CDR3 covers 13 residues. The CDR3 nucleotides are TGCGCCAGCAGCTTGTTACAGGGGTACGAGCAGTACTTC. It codes for CASSLLQGYEQYF. Full variable domain (remainder filled in from reference TRBV5-1 and TRBJ2-7): KAGVTQTPRYLIKTRGQQVTLSCSPISGHRSVSWYQQTPGQGLQFLFEYFSETQRNKGNFPGRFSGRQFSNSRSEMNVSTLELGDSALYLCASSLLQGYEQYFGPGTRLTVT.

The chain combines TRBV7-6 with TRBJ1-2; D is unresolved. Trimming cost V 1 base and J 6 bases, with 15 bases left between them. The CDR3 has 15 residues. Germline V gene sequence: CDR1 SGHVS, CDR2 FNYEAQ. The CDR3 sequence is CASSLGPGLANGYTF. The CDR3 DNA follows: TGTGCCAGCAGCTTAGGTCCAGGCCTTGCCAATGGCTACACCTTC.

The chain joins TRBV5-1 to TRBJ1-5; D is possibly TRBD1 (5 bases). V was clipped by 0 bases and J by 7 bases, with 17 bases between them. This CDR3 region has 16 residues. CDR1 is SGHRS, CDR2 YFSETQ, per germline. CDR3 coding DNA: TGCGCCAGCAGCTTGGGGGTCGGAGGGGCCAGCCAGCCCCAGCATTTT. This gives the protein CASSLGVGGASQPQHF.

The chain links TRBV6-6 to TRBJ1-2, with D possibly matching TRBD1 (6 bases). Per germline, CDR1 MNHNY and CDR2 SVGAGI (reference sequence). The ends were cut back, 2 bases at V and 0 bases at J, with 13 bases in the middle. This CDR3 contains 16 residues. The CDR3 DNA reads TGTGCCAGCAGTTACGCACAGGACAGATCTAACTATGGCTACACCTTC. Residues: CASSYAQDRSNYGYTF.

V usage is TRBV2 and J usage is TRBJ1-1, with TRBD1 as a possible D gene (5 bases). The CDR3 sequence is 17 residues long. V lost 2 bases, J lost 7 bases, and 23 bases lay in between. The germline CDR1 and CDR2 sequences are SNHLY and FYNNEI. DNA of the CDR3: TGTGCCAGCAGTGAATGGAGCTCGATCCGGGGGGAGGGTGAAGCTTTCTTT. This sequence encodes CASSEWSSIRGEGEAFF.

CDR3 loop: CASSDPGQGGREKLFF. DNA of the CDR3: TGTGCCAGTAGTGACCCTGGACAGGGAGGGAGGGAAAAACTGTTTTTT. The rearrangement uses TRBV19 and TRBJ1-4, with 8 positions matching TRBD1. This CDR3 has 16 residues. Germline lookup yields CDR1 LNHDA and CDR2 SQIVND (reference sequence). V shed 5 bases and J 8 bases; nucleotides not matched to a gene: 13.

This chain uses TRBV4-3 with TRBJ1-2; the match to TRBD1 covers 9 bases. V lost 0 bases and J lost 2; bases outside the gene matches: 7. The CDR3 has 17 amino acids. Germline lookup yields CDR1 LGHNA and CDR2 YSLEER. CDR3 in amino acids: CASSQESPDRGNYGYTF. Written as DNA, the CDR3 is TGCGCCAGCAGCCAAGAGAGCCCGGACAGGGGAAACTATGGCTACACCTTC.

The genes are TRBV15 and TRBJ2-7, with TRBD1 matching over 8 bases. CDR3 length equals 16 residues. V was clipped by 4 bases and J by 7 bases; unmatched bases: 15. Germline CDR1 reads LNHNV; CDR2 reads YYDKDF (reference sequence). The CDR3 DNA sequence: TGTGCCACCAGCAAACTTCAGAGCAGGGGGCCGGGGGAGCAGTACTTC. It translates to CATSKLQSRGPGEQYF. The whole variable domain, filled in from reference TRBV15 and TRBJ2-7, reads DAMVIQNPRYQVTQFGKPVTLSCSQTLNHNVMYWYQQKSSQAPKLLFHYYDKDFNNEADTPDNFQSRRPNTSFCFLDIRSPGLGDTAMYLCATSKLQSRGPGEQYFGPGTRLTVT.

The rearrangement links TRBV11-2 to TRBJ1-6; a weak D match, TRBD1 (6 bases). Germline-derived CDR1 and CDR2 are SGHAT and FQNNGV. CDR3 length equals 13 residues. Trimming pared 6 bases from V and 7 bases from J, leaving 10 bases between. The CDR3 protein is CASSRTENSPLHF. The CDR3 nucleotides read TGTGCCAGCAGTAGGACAGAAAATTCACCCCTCCACTTT.

The CDR3 DNA reads TGTGCCAGCAGCTTAGTCCCTAGCGGGGGAGCCACCTACGAGCAGTACTTC. Amino acid sequence: CASSLVPSGGATYEQYF. V and J are TRBV7-8 and TRBJ2-7, with 10 nucleotides matching TRBD2. The CDR3 sequence is 17 residues long. With V trimmed by 1 base and J by 2 bases, 8 bases remained unmatched. CDR1 and CDR2 (germline): SGHVS, FQNEAQ.

The gene calls are TRBV6-5 and TRBJ2-2; D remains ambiguous. The CDR3 runs 12 residues. The V and J ends lost 6 bases and 0 bases respectively, with 2 bases between them. CDR1 is MNHEY and CDR2 is SVGAGI in the germline V gene. For the CDR3, the DNA is TGTGCCAGCAGCCCGAACACCGGGGAGCTGTTTTTT. Protein product: CASSPNTGELFF.

This sequence joins TRBV6-2 or TRBV6-3 and TRBJ2-3; the match to TRBD2 covers 14 bases. Germline V gives CDR1 MNHEY, CDR2 SVGEGT. V dropped 6 bases and J dropped 2; count of bases not matched to a gene: 22. This CDR3 contains 22 residues. CDR3 coding DNA: TGTGCCAGCAGCCCACTATTCGACCTTTGGACTAGCGGGGGGCTGGACACAGATACGCAGTATTTT. This sequence encodes CASSPLFDLWTSGGLDTDTQYF.

The chain carries TRBV9 and TRBJ1-2; D might be TRBD1 (5 bases). Germline CDR1 and CDR2: SGDLS and YYNGEE. This CDR3 contains 13 residues. Trimming stripped 3 bases from V and 6 bases from J, with 12 bases between. The CDR3 protein is CASSANPGNGYTF. In DNA, the CDR3 is TGTGCCAGCAGCGCGAACCCAGGGAATGGCTACACCTTC.

V usage is TRBV7-9 and J usage is TRBJ2-1, with D possibly TRBD2 on 5 matching bases. CDR3 length equals 14 residues. V lost 1 base and J 8 bases, leaving 12 bases between the germline ends. Germline assignment: CDR1 SEHNR and CDR2 FQNEAQ (reference sequence). The CDR3 here is CASSLVEGFDEQFF. In DNA, the CDR3 is TGTGCCAGCAGCTTAGTAGAGGGTTTCGATGAGCAGTTCTTC.

This rearrangement joins TRBV14 to TRBJ2-1; 12 bases agree with TRBD1. J gave up 8 bases and V 3 bases, and 8 bases lay outside the gene matches. The germline V gene encodes CDR1 SGHDN and CDR2 FVKESK. There are 16 residues in the CDR3. As DNA, the CDR3 is TGTGCCAGCAGCCACACCGGGACAGGGGGCTTATATGAGCAGTTCTTC. This encodes CASSHTGTGGLYEQFF.

V gene TRBV6-5 combines with J gene TRBJ1-1, with 9 bases that match TRBD1. This CDR3 has 14 residues. V lost 6 bases and J lost 4; bases outside the gene matches: 6. CDR1 and CDR2 (germline): MNHEY, SVGAGI. CDR3 coding DNA: TGTGCCAGCAGACAGGACAGGGGCACCACTGAAGCTTTCTTT. Its translation is CASRQDRGTTEAFF.

This clone was counted a single time. The genes are TRBV2 and TRBJ1-1; 11 bases agree with TRBD1. The V gene's germline CDR1 is SNHLY and CDR2 FYNNEI. Germline trimming cut 7 bases from V and 4 bases from J; bases unmatched to any gene: 5. The length of the CDR3 is 14 residues. CDR3 protein: CASTGQGAGTEAFF. The CDR3 DNA sequence: TGTGCCAGCACCGGACAGGGGGCCGGCACTGAAGCTTTCTTT. The full variable domain, rest sourced from reference TRBV2 and TRBJ1-1, is EPEVTQTPSHQVTQMGQEVILRCVPISNHLYFYWYRQILGQKVEFLVSFYNNEISEKSEIFDDQFSVERPDGSNFTLKIRSTKLEDSAMYFCASTGQGAGTEAFFGQGTRLTVV.

The chain is built from TRBV27 and TRBJ2-7; D is uncertain. Germline-derived CDR1 and CDR2 are MNHEY and SMNVEV (reference sequence). The CDR3 has 12 residues. Trimming pared 4 bases from V and 3 bases from J, leaving 7 bases between. CDR3 residues: CASSSLNYEQYF. The DNA for the CDR3 is TGTGCCAGCAGTTCGCTGAACTACGAGCAGTACTTC.

Of note for this clone: Additional DNA sequences in this sample encode the identical CDR3. The J gene is TRBJ2-7, the V gene TRBV5-1; D possibly corresponds to TRBD1 (6 bases). With 4 bases removed from V and 0 bases from J, the gap between germline ends came to 11 bases. CDR1 is SGHRS, CDR2 YFSETQ, per germline. This CDR3 has 14 residues. As DNA, the CDR3 is TGCGCCAGCAGCCGGGACACCAGCTCCTACGAGCAGTACTTC. It translates to CASSRDTSSYEQYF.

This sequence joins TRBV30 and TRBJ2-7; TRBD1 matches at 9 bases. CDR3 length equals 14 residues. The V and J ends lost 1 base and 3 bases, in that order; junction bases with no gene match: 4. Germline V gene lookup returns CDR1 GTSNPN and CDR2 SVGIG (reference sequence). The CDR3 here is CAWSAGTGLYEQYF. Written as DNA, the CDR3 is TGTGCCTGGAGTGCCGGGACAGGGCTCTACGAGCAGTACTTC.

J is TRBJ1-1 and V is TRBV9; D remains unclear. Trimming took off 3 bases at V and 8 bases at J, with 5 bases between the two ends. From germline, CDR1 is SGDLS and CDR2 YYNGEE. The CDR3 has 10 amino acids. CDR3 in amino acids: CASSGREAFF. The CDR3 DNA reads TGTGCCAGCAGCGGTCGAGAAGCTTTCTTT. Complete variable domain (other parts from reference TRBV9 and TRBJ1-1): DSGVTQTPKHLITATGQRVTLRCSPRSGDLSVYWYQQSLDQGLQFLIQYYNGEERAKGNILERFSAQQFPDLHSELNLSSLELGDSALYFCASSGREAFFGQGTRLTVV.

The chain employs TRBV29-1 and TRBJ2-5; a weak D match, TRBD1 (5 bases). The CDR3 runs to 11 residues. V was shortened by 6 bases and J by 8 bases, with 13 bases between the two germline ends. The germline gives CDR1 SQVTM, CDR2 ANQGSEA. The CDR3 bases are TGCAGCGTGAAAGGGGTTTACACCCAGTACTTC. It codes for CSVKGVYTQYF.

The chain carries TRBV14 and TRBJ2-7; 8 bases agree with TRBD1. J gave up 3 bases and V 5 bases, and 0 bases lay outside the gene matches. Germline V gene sequence: CDR1 SGHDN, CDR2 FVKESK. This CDR3 comprises 12 residues. CDR3 sequence reads: CASSTGGYEQYF. The CDR3 coding sequence is TGTGCCAGCAGCACAGGGGGCTACGAGCAGTACTTC.

CDR3 residues: CASSENWRAGIYGYTF. Here the CDR3 DNA reads TGTGCCAGCAGTGAAAACTGGCGGGCAGGGATCTATGGCTACACCTTC. J is TRBJ1-2 and V is TRBV6-1, with D perhaps TRBD1 (5 bases). There are 16 residues in the CDR3. Looked up from germline, CDR1 is MNHNS and CDR2 is SASEGT. V gave up 2 bases and J gave up 4 bases, with 17 bases separating them.

Details on this clone: The same CDR3 can be traced to other DNA sequences in this sample. The chain is built from TRBV9 and TRBJ2-3; D gene ambiguous. The CDR3 runs to 14 residues. Germline CDR1 and CDR2: SGDLS and YYNGEE. The V gene lost 0 bases and the J gene lost 2 bases, with 7 bases spanning the gap. CDR3 nucleotide sequence: TGTGCCAGCAGCGTAGTTGCACTCACAGATACGCAGTATTTT. Its translation is CASSVVALTDTQYF.

CDR3 sequence reads: CASSFRAEAFF. CDR3 nucleotide sequence: TGTGCCAGCAGTTTTCGGGCTGAAGCTTTCTTT. The genes are TRBV12-3 or TRBV12-4 and TRBJ1-1; D is unclear. The CDR3 extends over 11 amino acids. The V end was cut by 3 bases, the J end by 6 bases, with 5 bases between.

The chain has TRBV11-2 and TRBJ2-5; no clear D gene. Trimming stripped 7 bases from V and 2 bases from J, with 5 bases between. This CDR3 spans 11 amino acids. CDR1 is SGHAT, CDR2 FQNNGV, per germline. CDR3 loop: CASTAQETQYF. CDR3 coding DNA: TGTGCCAGCACCGCGCAAGAGACCCAGTACTTC.

In its sample, this clone was seen once. The chain is built from TRBV19 and TRBJ2-7; D may be TRBD2 (5 bases). There are 14 residues in the CDR3. Germline V gives CDR1 LNHDA, CDR2 SQIVND (reference sequence). V was pared by 2 bases and J by 2 bases, with 10 bases between. CDR3 DNA sequence: TGTGCCAGTAGTATATCTGGGAGTACCTACGAGCAGTACTTC. Protein product: CASSISGSTYEQYF.

The chain links TRBV6-2 or TRBV6-3 to TRBJ2-6; D is uncertain. From germline, CDR1 is MNHEY and CDR2 SVGEGT. The length of the CDR3 is 15 residues. Trimming left V 0 bases short and J 0 bases short, with 3 bases between. In nucleotides, the CDR3 is TGTGCCAGCAGTTACTCCGCCTCTGGGGCCAACGTCCTGACTTTC. Translation: CASSYSASGANVLTF.

The chain combines TRBV11-2 with TRBJ2-7; TRBD2 is a possible D gene (6 bases). Germline V gene data show CDR1 as SGHAT and CDR2 as FQNNGV. CDR3 length equals 15 residues. The V end was cut by 5 bases, the J end by 0 bases, with 14 bases between. CDR3 coding DNA: TGTGCCAGCAGCCCCCGGGTAGCGGCCTCCTACGAGCAGTACTTC. Amino acid sequence: CASSPRVAASYEQYF.